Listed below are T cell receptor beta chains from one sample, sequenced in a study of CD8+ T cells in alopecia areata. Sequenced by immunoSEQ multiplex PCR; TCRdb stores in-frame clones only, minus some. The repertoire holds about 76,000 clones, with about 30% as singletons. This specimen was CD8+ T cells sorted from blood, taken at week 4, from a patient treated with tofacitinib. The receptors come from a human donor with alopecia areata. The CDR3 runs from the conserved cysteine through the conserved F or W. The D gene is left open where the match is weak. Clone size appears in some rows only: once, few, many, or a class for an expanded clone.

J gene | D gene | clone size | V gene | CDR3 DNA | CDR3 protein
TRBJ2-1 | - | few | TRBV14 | TGTGCCAGCAGCCAAGATCTTTTGGCTAACTACAATGAGCAGTTCTTC | CASSQDLLANYNEQFF
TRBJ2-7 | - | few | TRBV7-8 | TGTGCCAGCAGCTTGGACCCCGACAGGTTGGTTGACGAGCAGTACTTC | CASSLDPDRLVDEQYF
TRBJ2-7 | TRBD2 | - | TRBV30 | TGTGCCTTGAGAGGGGAGGGAAGCTACGAGCAGTACTTC | CALRGEGSYEQYF
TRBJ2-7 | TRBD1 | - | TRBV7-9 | TGTGCCAGCAGCTCCGGACAGGGGGGGATCTACGAGCAGTACTTC | CASSSGQGGIYEQYF
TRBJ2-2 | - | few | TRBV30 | TGTGCCTGGATCTGGCGGAACACCGGGGAGCTGTTTTTT | CAWIWRNTGELFF
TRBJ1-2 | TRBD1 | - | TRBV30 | TGTGCCTGGAGTGACCCGGCTACAGGGGGGGCATATGGCTACACCTTC | CAWSDPATGGAYGYTF
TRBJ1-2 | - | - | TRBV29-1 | TGCAGCGTTCCCGGCAGGGTTGACCTTAACTATGGCTACACCTTC | CSVPGRVDLNYGYTF
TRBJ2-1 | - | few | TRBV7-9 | TGTGCCAGCAGCTTAGAACGTACGGGTGAGCAGTTCTTC | CASSLERTGEQFF
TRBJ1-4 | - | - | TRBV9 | TGTGCCAGCAGCGTCGGCACAGCAACTAATGAAAAACTGTTTTTT | CASSVGTATNEKLFF
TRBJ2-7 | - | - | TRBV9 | TGTGCCAGCAGCGTAGCTTGGGATTACGAGCAGTACTTC | CASSVAWDYEQYF
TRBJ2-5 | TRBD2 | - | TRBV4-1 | TGCGCCAGCAGCCAGAGGACTAGCGGGCCTAGGGAGACCCAGTACTTC | CASSQRTSGPRETQYF
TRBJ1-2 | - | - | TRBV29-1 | TGCAGCGTGGGGGGAGGGGGACTTAATGGCTACACCTTC | CSVGGGGLNGYTF
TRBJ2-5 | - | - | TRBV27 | TGTGCCAGCCATCACCTATTAGAGACCCAGTACTTC | CASHHLLETQYF
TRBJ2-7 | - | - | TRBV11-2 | TGTGCCAGCAGCTTAGGGGGGGCGTACTACGAGCAGTACTTC | CASSLGGAYYEQYF
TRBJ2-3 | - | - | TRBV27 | TGTGCCAGCAGTTTAGCCGCGGGACAGCGAAGCACAGATACGCAGTATTTT | CASSLAAGQRSTDTQYF
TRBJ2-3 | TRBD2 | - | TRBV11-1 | TGTGCCAGCAGCTTGCGGGAGCCGGGAGATACGCAGTATTTT | CASSLREPGDTQYF
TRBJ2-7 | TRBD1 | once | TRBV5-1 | TGCGCCAGCAGCTTGGGAGACAGGGGGTCTCGAGAGCAGTACTTC | CASSLGDRGSREQYF
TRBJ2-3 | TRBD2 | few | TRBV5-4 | TGTGCCAGCAGCTCTGATTCGACTAGCGGGAAGTTGGATACGCAGTATTTT | CASSSDSTSGKLDTQYF
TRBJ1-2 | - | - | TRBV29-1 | TGCAGCGTCCCAAAAAGAGGGGGAGCTAACTATGGCTACACCTTC | CSVPKRGGANYGYTF
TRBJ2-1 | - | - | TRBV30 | TGTGCCTGGAGTATCGCGGCCCCAACGGATGAGCAGTTCTTC | CAWSIAAPTDEQFF
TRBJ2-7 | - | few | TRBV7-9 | TGTGCCAGCAGCTTCCCGGGGGCTTGGGAGCAGTACTTC | CASSFPGAWEQYF
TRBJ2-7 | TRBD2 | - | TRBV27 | TGTGCCAGCAGTCCCACGGCTAGCGGGAGCCACGAGCAGTACTTC | CASSPTASGSHEQYF
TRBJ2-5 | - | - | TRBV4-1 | TGCGCCAGCAGCCAAGTTGGTGGAGAAGAGACCCAGTACTTC | CASSQVGGEETQYF
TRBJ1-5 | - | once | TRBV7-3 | TGTGCCAGCAGTTTGTCAGGCAATCAGCCCCAGCATTTT | CASSLSGNQPQHF
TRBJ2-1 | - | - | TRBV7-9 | TGTGCCAGCAGCTTAATAACAGGATACTACAATGAGCAGTTCTTC | CASSLITGYYNEQFF